This T cell receptor beta chain was obtained from a study of T cells after posttransplantation cyclophosphamide. This CDR3 has 17 amino acids. Trimming removed 1 base from V and 6 bases from J; junction bases left unmatched: 9. In germline, CDR1 is LNHNV, CDR2 YYDKDF (reference sequence). A note on this clone: The antigen is unknown.

General observations from the study: Recipient CMV seropositivity and CMV reactivation strongly tracked TRB clonality. Blood and skin or GI T cell repertoires showed limited TRB overlap.

Method: immunoSEQ multiplex PCR; TCRdb's copy keeps in-frame clones and lacks some. The sample contains over a thousand clones, 95% to 98% of which appear only once. The chain carries TRBV15 and TRBJ1-5; 10 bases align to TRBD1. The sequencing input was naive CD8+ T cells sorted from PBMCs. The source of this sequence is a woman aged 60-70 years in good health, CMV-negative, and a related stem cell transplant donor. CDR3 sequence: CATSRAGRDRGRQPQHF. As DNA, the CDR3 is TGTGCCACCAGCAGAGCAGGCCGGGACAGGGGTCGTCAGCCCCAGCATTTT.